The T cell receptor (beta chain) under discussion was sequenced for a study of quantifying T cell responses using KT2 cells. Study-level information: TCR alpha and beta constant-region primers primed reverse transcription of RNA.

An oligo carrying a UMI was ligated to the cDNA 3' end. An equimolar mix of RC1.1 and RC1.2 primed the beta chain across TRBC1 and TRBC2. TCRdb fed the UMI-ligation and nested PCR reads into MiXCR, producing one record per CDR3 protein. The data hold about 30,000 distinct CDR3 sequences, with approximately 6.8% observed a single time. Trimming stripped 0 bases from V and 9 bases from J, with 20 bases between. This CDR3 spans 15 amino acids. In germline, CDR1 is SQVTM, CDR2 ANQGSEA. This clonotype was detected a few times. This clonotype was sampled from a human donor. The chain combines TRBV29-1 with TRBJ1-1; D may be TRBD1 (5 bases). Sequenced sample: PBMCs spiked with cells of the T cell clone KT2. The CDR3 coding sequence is TGCAGCGTTGAAGATACCGGGGCCGGAGAGCTACAAGCTTTCTTT. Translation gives CSVEDTGAGELQAFF.